The rows below give T cell receptor beta chains drawn from one sample of a study of CD8 T cells in Susac syndrome. One entry per CDR3 protein, called by TCRdb with MiXCR from the immunoSEQ multiplex PCR reads. The sample holds about 250,000 distinct CDR3 sequences; roughly 95% are singletons and the top ten take 0.065% to 0.075%. The sequenced material came from CD4+ T cells from PBMCs. These receptors came from a human donor with multiple sclerosis. CDR3s include the opening cysteine and the closing phenylalanine or tryptophan. Fields, in order: J gene, clone size, D gene, V gene, CDR3 DNA, CDR3 protein. D genes are given only for firm matches. Clone size is stated in some rows and not others, as once, few, many or a class when expanded.

TRBJ2-2 . . TRBV19 TGTGCCAGTACCAAAACTGCCGGGGATAGCGGGGAGCTGTTTTTT CASTKTAGDSGELFF
TRBJ2-2 . TRBD2 TRBV30 TGTGCCTGGAGTGTACTAGCGGGAGTCAGCGGGGAGCTGTTTTTT CAWSVLAGVSGELFF
TRBJ2-3 once . TRBV3-1 TGTGCCAGCAGCCAAGGACGTTTCAAGGGTACGCAGTATTTT CASSQGRFKGTQYF
TRBJ1-4 . . TRBV30 TGTGCCTGGAGTTTTTCTGGGAAACTGTTTTTT CAWSFSGKLFF
TRBJ2-5 . TRBD2 TRBV29-1 TGCAGCGTTAAGACTAGCGTAGAGACCCAGTACTTC CSVKTSVETQYF
TRBJ2-3 . TRBD2 TRBV20-1 TGCAGTGCCGCCGGGAAGCTAGCGGGAAGGGGGTATAGCACAGATACGCAGTATTTT CSAAGKLAGRGYSTDTQYF
TRBJ1-1 . . TRBV29-1 TGCAGCGTTGAAACACCGGGCACTGAAGCTTTCTTT CSVETPGTEAFF
TRBJ2-5 . . TRBV29-1 TGCAGCGGGAAACCGACAGGATCCGGGACCCAGTACTTC CSGKPTGSGTQYF
TRBJ2-1 . . TRBV6-5 TGTGCCAGCAGCCACCGTCGGGGCCCCTACAATGAGCAGTTCTTC CASSHRRGPYNEQFF
TRBJ2-5 . TRBD2 TRBV20-1 TGCAGTGCTAGTCCTAGCGGGGCTCGCGAGACCCAGTACTTC CSASPSGARETQYF
TRBJ1-1 . . TRBV3-1 TGTGCCAGCAGCCAGACCTCGGGGCGGATCACTGAAGCTTTCTTT CASSQTSGRITEAFF
TRBJ2-1 . . TRBV5-8 TGTGCCAGCAGCTTTGAGGGGTTTTCCTACAATGAGCAGTTCTTC CASSFEGFSYNEQFF
TRBJ1-3 . . TRBV6-5 TGTGCCAGCAGTTACTCCGGGGGTTCTGGAAACACCATATATTTT CASSYSGGSGNTIYF
TRBJ1-4 . . TRBV30 TGTGCCTGGAGTGTACCCTCCCCCCTTACCAGGGGAGAAAAACTGTTTTTT CAWSVPSPLTRGEKLFF
TRBJ2-1 . TRBD2 TRBV29-1 TGCAGCGTCGGACTAGCGGGGGTGGGGGAGCAGTTCTTC CSVGLAGVGEQFF
TRBJ2-5 . . TRBV9 TGTGCCAGCAGCGTAGGGGAGATCCAAGAGACCCAGTACTTC CASSVGEIQETQYF
TRBJ1-4 . . TRBV28 TGTGCCTCCTGGGGACCAGAGCAAGAAAAACTGTTTTTT CASWGPEQEKLFF
TRBJ2-1 . . TRBV12-5 TGTGCTAGTGGTTTGGAAGGGTATGAGCAGTTCTTC CASGLEGYEQFF
TRBJ2-3 . . TRBV4-1 TGCGCCAGCAGCCCCTCGGGGGTGCCTGGCACAGATACGCAGTATTTT CASSPSGVPGTDTQYF
TRBJ1-2 . . TRBV5-1 TGCGCCAGCAGTCAAGTTGGGATCTATGGCTACACCTTC CASSQVGIYGYTF
TRBJ2-7 few . TRBV9 TGTGCCAGCAGCGTAGGCGACGGGCCCTACGAGCAGTACTTC CASSVGDGPYEQYF
TRBJ1-1 once . TRBV7-8 TGTGCCAGCACCGAATCGACAGGCGCTAACTCTGAAGCTTTCTTT CASTESTGANSEAFF